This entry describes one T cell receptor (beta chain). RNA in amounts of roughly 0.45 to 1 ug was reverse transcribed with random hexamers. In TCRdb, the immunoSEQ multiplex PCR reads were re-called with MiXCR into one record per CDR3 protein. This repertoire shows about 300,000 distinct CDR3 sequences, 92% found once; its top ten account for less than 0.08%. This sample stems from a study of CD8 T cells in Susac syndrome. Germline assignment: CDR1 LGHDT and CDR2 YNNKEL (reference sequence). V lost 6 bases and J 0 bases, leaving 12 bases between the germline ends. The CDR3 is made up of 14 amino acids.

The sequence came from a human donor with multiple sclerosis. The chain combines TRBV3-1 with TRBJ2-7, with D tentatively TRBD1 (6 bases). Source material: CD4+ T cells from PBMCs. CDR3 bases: TGTGCCAGCAGTGGGACATCCAGCTCCTACGAGCAGTACTTC. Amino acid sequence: CASSGTSSSYEQYF.